These 7 T cell receptor beta chains were sequenced from one sample in a study of cytomegalovirus exposure and HLA in healthy donors (dated by TCRdb to the late 2010s). Library preparation used the immunoSEQ multiplex PCR assay. A mixture of 60 forward primers for TCR Vbeta segments and 13 reverse primers for TCR Jbeta segments was used in the multiplex PCR. TCRdb retrieved this table from immuneACCESS and kept in-frame rearrangements only. Not all clones are present; in checked studies, unresolved V genes account for under half, and no reason is known for the remainder. The sample contains about 130,000 clones, over 70% of them found a single time. 7% of the sample is in the top ten clones. The sequenced sample was PBMCs. The receptors were sampled from a man in his thirties or forties in good health and CMV-seronegative.

This clone was detected a few times. One base away lies a much larger clone, so this may be a sequencing read error. The chain couples TRBV4-2 to TRBJ2-3, with a weak D call TRBD2 (7 bases). The CDR3 contains 14 residues. V lost 4 bases and J 8 bases, leaving 16 bases between the germline ends. Germline V gene data show CDR1 as LGHNA and CDR2 as YNFKEQ. This CDR3 is CASSPSGGSRTQYF. In DNA form, the CDR3 reads TGTGCCAGCAGCCCCTCGGGGGGCAGTCGTACGCAGTATTTT.

The chain links TRBV11-2 to TRBJ2-7, with 10 bases lining up with TRBD2. Germline-derived CDR1 and CDR2 are SGHAT and FQNNGV. The CDR3 is 14 amino acids. V lost 4 bases and J lost 3; bases outside the gene matches: 3. The CDR3 DNA is TGTGCCAGCAGCTCGGGACTAGCGAACTACGAGCAGTACTTC. This gives the protein CASSSGLANYEQYF.

The CDR3 region is CASSQDDRVWGYTF. The DNA of the CDR3 is TGTGCCAGCAGCCAAGATGATCGGGTTTGGGGCTACACCTTC. The chain recombines TRBV14 with TRBJ1-2; D gene unclear. Germline lookup yields CDR1 SGHDN and CDR2 FVKESK. The CDR3 is 14 amino acids. V was trimmed by 0 bases and J by 8 bases, leaving 13 bases between them. The variable domain in full, completed from reference TRBV14 and TRBJ1-2, reads EAGVTQFPSHSVIEKGQTVTLRCDPISGHDNLYWYRRVMGKEIKFLLHFVKESKQDESGMPNNRFLAERTGGTYSTLKVQPAELEDSGVYFCASSQDDRVWGYTFGSGTRLTVV.

This chain uses TRBV19 with TRBJ2-1; a weak D match, TRBD1 (6 bases). This CDR3 contains 14 residues. Germline values: CDR1 LNHDA, CDR2 SQIVND (reference sequence). Trimming removed 5 bases at V and 10 bases at J, with 18 bases between. The CDR3 loop reads CASSYTGPLGEQFF. As DNA, the CDR3 is TGTGCCAGTAGTTATACAGGGCCCCTCGGGGAGCAGTTCTTC.

There are a few counts of this clone. The chain couples TRBV28 to TRBJ2-1; 9 nucleotides agree with TRBD2. The germline V gene has CDR1 MDHEN and CDR2 SYDVKM. CDR3 size: 13 residues. V lost 8 bases, J lost 9 bases, and 8 bases stayed unmatched. The CDR3: CASGGRAVSEQFF. In DNA form, the CDR3 reads TGTGCCAGCGGCGGGAGGGCCGTTAGTGAGCAGTTCTTC.

The chain is built from TRBV30 and TRBJ1-3; D is possibly TRBD1 (6 bases). The CDR3 is made up of 14 amino acids. Germline CDR1 and CDR2: GTSNPN and SVGIG (reference sequence). V shed 4 bases and J shed 1 base, with 11 bases lying between them. CDR3 region: CAWTMTGSGNTIYF. DNA of the CDR3: TGTGCCTGGACCATGACAGGATCTGGAAACACCATATATTTT.

The chain carries TRBV19 and TRBJ2-7; D possibly corresponds to TRBD1 (5 bases). V was cut by 4 bases and J by 3 bases, with 10 bases left in between. This CDR3 contains 13 residues. Germline-derived CDR1 and CDR2 are LNHDA and SQIVND (reference sequence). DNA of the CDR3: TGTGCCAGTAGTAAGACAGAACACTACGAGCAGTACTTC. Encoded protein: CASSKTEHYEQYF.